This T cell receptor (beta chain) was found in a study of cytomegalovirus exposure and HLA in healthy donors. Clones were sequenced by immunoSEQ multiplex PCR, and TCRdb holds only the in-frame ones, with some missing. The sample yields about 68,000 clones, about 90% seen once. Study results and caveats: The classifier, whose performance was assessed in both the original and validation cohorts, reportedly diagnosed cytomegalovirus status with high specificity and sensitivity.

Details on this clone: Its antigen remains unknown.

V dropped 1 base and J dropped 4 bases, with 22 bases sitting between them. CDR1 MNHEY and CDR2 SMNVEV come from the germline V gene (reference sequence). CDR3 length: 18 amino acids. Input material: PBMCs. The chain is built from TRBV27 and TRBJ1-1; D is perhaps TRBD1 (5 bases). This TCR was sampled from a man younger than 30 in good health and CMV-seronegative. The CDR3 bases are TGTGCCAGCAGTTTATTTGGGGTCAGAAGCAGGAGGGGCACTGAAGCTTTCTTT. This sequence encodes CASSLFGVRSRRGTEAFF.